The clone carrying this T cell receptor (beta chain) was seen many times. The antigen remains undetermined. This record comes from a study of T cells in Graves' hyperthyroidism and ophthalmopathy. In the study overall: It was at initial diagnosis, before any treatment, that peripheral blood was collected.

RNA transcripts were the template for amplifying TCR beta CDR3 regions. The HTBI primer set drove a first-round RT-PCR of the TCR CDR3. TCRdb re-called the multiplex PCR reads with MiXCR, one entry per CDR3 protein. Here the sample spans a few hundred thousand distinct CDR3 sequences, approximately 23% being singletons. V was pared by 2 bases and J by 4 bases, with 6 bases of the junction left unmatched. Per germline, CDR1 ENHRY and CDR2 SYGVKD. The CDR3 covers 15 residues. Whole-study results and caveats: For ophthalmopathy, model prediction preceded onset by a median approximately 6 months.

This TCR came from an older woman with Graves' ophthalmopathy. The material sequenced was blood. The V gene is TRBV10-3, the J gene TRBJ1-2; TRBD1 agrees at 8 bases. CDR3 DNA sequence: TGTGCCATCAGTGAGCGACAGGGGAATACCTATGGCTACACCTTC. It specifies CAISERQGNTYGYTF.